This entry features one T cell receptor beta chain sequence. This clone has only one observation. Its antigen specificity is not known. The record has no base qualities; no much larger clone is one base away. Participants in the prospective study were enrolled through a virtual design, were aged roughly 18 to 90 years, and lived in 24 United States geographic areas. To assign participants to cohorts, the prospective study relied on clinical history that participants themselves reported in a screening survey and a study questionnaire. Recovered participants in ImmuneRACE Cohort 3 were defined as having two consecutive negative NP/OP PCR tests, clearance from a healthcare professional, or resolution of symptoms. In the prospective study, mobile phlebotomists collected whole blood, serum and a nasopharyngeal or oropharyngeal swab from each participant. Prospective study participants could optionally give additional blood draws and questionnaires over an approximately 2-month period. Before DNA extraction, prospective study blood samples were shipped either frozen or at room temperature.

This entry is derived from a study of blood T cell repertoires in COVID-19 (TCRdb year 2020). Looking at the study overall: Collaborator samples came from the United States, Italy and Spain and covered acute and convalescent phases of COVID-19. The material from the prospective study consisted of cDNA or gDNA derived from T cells, B-cell-depleted T cells, or PBMCs. The dataset comprised deeply sampled blood TCRbeta repertoires from subjects exposed to, actively infected with, or recovered from COVID-19. The repertoires were made available in a free public database intended to serve as a resource for research on the immune response to SARS-CoV-2. The samples were drawn from two sources: the first 160 participants of the ongoing ImmuneRACE study, and approximately 1,300 subjects contributed by 6 global collaborators. A de-identified subject ID, COVID-19 status, age in years and sex were almost always included in the sample metadata. Where available, HLA class I and class II types were obtained from metadata supplied by the sample provider rather than from assay-based typing.

Summary of the overall study and its limitations: How much clinical and demographic metadata was included differed by source and by participant, and the metadata was provided uncurated.

V gives up 2 bases and J gives up 6 bases, and the segment between their germline ends measures 14 bases. Looking up the germline V gene yields CDR1 SGHRS and CDR2 YFSETQ. There are 14 amino acids in the CDR3, from cysteine to phenylalanine inclusive. Only the CDR3 portion is preserved as DNA: 42 bases, with reading frame beginning at the first base. TCRbeta CDR3 regions were amplified from genomic DNA by means of the immunoSEQ Assay, a bias-controlled multiplex PCR. The original pipeline was this. Nucleated cell counts per sample were estimated from amplification of reference gene primers within the assay. Sequence reads were collapsed and filtered to measure the absolute abundance of every unique TCRbeta CDR3 rearrangement. For each sample, productive Simpson clonality was calculated as the square root of Simpson's diversity index across productive rearrangements. This immuneACCESS table, as held by TCRdb, lists in-frame sequences with V and J called but not all clones. Of the missing ones, under half trace to an unresolved V gene in checked studies; the others have no known cause. That table supplies the V and J calls and clone size; D and trimming were determined from the DNA. Across this sample there are roughly 220,000 clones, with approximately 90% seen only once. The leading ten clones occupy just over 2.5% of the sample.

The sequence links TRBV5-1 to TRBJ1-2; TRBD1 is a weak D gene call, 6 bases matching. The sequenced sample was PBMCs or T cells enriched from blood (not recorded which). The source of this sequence is a woman aged 30 to 39 who had recovered from COVID-19. The CDR3 corresponds to CASSFSPGANGYTF. The nucleotide sequence is given as TGCGCCAGCAGCTTCAGTCCAGGGGCCAATGGCTACACCTTC.